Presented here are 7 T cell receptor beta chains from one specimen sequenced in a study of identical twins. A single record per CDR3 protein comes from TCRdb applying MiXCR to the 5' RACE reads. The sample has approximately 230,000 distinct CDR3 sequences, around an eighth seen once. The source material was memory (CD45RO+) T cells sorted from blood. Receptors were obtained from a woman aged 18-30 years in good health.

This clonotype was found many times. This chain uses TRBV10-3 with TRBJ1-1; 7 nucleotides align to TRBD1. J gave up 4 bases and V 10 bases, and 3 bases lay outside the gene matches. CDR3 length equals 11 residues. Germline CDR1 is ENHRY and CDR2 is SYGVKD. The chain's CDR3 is CATRGATEAFF. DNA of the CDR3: TGTGCCACCAGGGGGGCCACTGAAGCTTTCTTT.

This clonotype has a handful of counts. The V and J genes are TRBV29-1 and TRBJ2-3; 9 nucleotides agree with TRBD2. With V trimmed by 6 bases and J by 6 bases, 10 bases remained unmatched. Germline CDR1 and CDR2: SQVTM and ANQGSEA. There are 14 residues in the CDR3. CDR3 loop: CSVKAGGPGDTQYF. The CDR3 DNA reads TGCAGCGTGAAGGCGGGGGGGCCAGGGGATACGCAGTATTTT.

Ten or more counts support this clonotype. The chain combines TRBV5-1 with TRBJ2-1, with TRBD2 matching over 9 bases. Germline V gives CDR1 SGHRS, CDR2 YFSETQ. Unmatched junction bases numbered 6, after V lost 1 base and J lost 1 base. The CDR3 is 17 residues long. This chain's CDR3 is CASSLTTSGSSYNEQFF. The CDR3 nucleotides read TGCGCCAGCAGCTTGACAACTAGCGGGTCGTCCTACAATGAGCAGTTCTTC. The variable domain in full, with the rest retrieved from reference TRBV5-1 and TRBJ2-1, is KAGVTQTPRYLIKTRGQQVTLSCSPISGHRSVSWYQQTPGQGLQFLFEYFSETQRNKGNFPGRFSGRQFSNSRSEMNVSTLELGDSALYLCASSLTTSGSSYNEQFFGPGTRLTVL.

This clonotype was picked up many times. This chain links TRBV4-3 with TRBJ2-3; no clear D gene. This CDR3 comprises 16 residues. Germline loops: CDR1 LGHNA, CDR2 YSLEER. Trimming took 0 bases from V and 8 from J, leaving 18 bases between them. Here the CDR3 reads CASSQERPPHRGTQYF. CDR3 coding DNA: TGCGCCAGCAGCCAAGAAAGACCCCCCCATCGTGGTACGCAGTATTTT.

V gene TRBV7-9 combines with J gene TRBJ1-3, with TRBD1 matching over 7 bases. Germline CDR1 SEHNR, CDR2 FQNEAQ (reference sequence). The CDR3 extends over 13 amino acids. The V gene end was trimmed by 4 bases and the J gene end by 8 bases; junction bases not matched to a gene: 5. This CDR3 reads CASSSSGGHTIYF. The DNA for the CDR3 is TGTGCCAGCAGCTCCTCAGGGGGACACACCATATATTTT.

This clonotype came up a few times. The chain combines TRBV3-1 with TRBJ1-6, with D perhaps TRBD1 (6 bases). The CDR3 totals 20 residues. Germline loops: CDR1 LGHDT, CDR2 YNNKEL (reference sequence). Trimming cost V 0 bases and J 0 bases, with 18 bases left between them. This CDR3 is CASSQESTGPLSSYNSPLHF. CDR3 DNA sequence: TGTGCCAGCAGCCAAGAGAGTACAGGGCCACTGAGCTCCTATAATTCACCCCTCCACTTT.

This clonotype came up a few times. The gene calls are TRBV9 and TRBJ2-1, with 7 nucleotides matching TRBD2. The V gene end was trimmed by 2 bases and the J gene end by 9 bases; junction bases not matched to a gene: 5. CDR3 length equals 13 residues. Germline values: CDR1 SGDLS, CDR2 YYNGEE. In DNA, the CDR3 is TGTGCCAGCAGCGTGCGGGAGCTCGGTGAGCAGTTCTTC. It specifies CASSVRELGEQFF.